This T cell receptor beta chain comes out of a study of blood T cell repertoires in COVID-19 (dated by TCRdb to 2018 to 2021). Describing the broader study: Samples from collaborators originated in the United States, Italy and Spain and spanned both the acute and convalescent phases of COVID-19. The repertoires were released in a freely available public database intended as a resource for research on the immune response to SARS-CoV-2. Where available, HLA class I and class II types were taken from metadata supplied by the sample provider and were not determined by assay-based typing. Samples were obtained from the ongoing ImmuneRACE study (first 160 participants) and from 1,000 to 1,500 subjects provided by 6 global collaborators. The material from the prospective study consisted of cDNA or gDNA derived from T cells, B-cell-depleted T cells, or PBMCs. Subjects who had been exposed to COVID-19, were actively infected with it, or had recovered from it provided the deeply sampled blood TCRbeta repertoires that made up the dataset. Sample metadata almost always included a de-identified subject ID, COVID-19 status, age in years and sex.

General study outcomes and caveats: The quantity of clinical and demographic metadata differed by source and by participant and was supplied without curation.

One collaborating source in Seattle enrolled patients during active infection and followed them longitudinally through the course of disease. Each collaborating institution followed its own protocols to collect whole blood in K2EDTA tubes. Collaborator samples were shipped for TCRbeta analysis as frozen whole blood, isolated PBMCs, or DNA extracted from either sample type. Inclusive of the bounding cysteine and phenylalanine, the CDR3 is 13 residues long. Just the 39-base CDR3 DNA is kept, in frame starting at base 1. V loses 5 bases, J loses 4 bases, and the germline ends lie 11 bases apart. The germline V gene encodes CDR1 SGHAT and CDR2 FQNNGV. The immunoSEQ Assay, a bias-controlled multiplex PCR, was used to amplify TCRbeta CDR3 regions from genomic DNA. The study's own analysis went as follows. Within the assay, amplification of reference gene primers was used to estimate how many nucleated cells each sample contained. To quantify the absolute abundance of each unique TCRbeta CDR3 rearrangement, sequence reads were collapsed and filtered. For each sample, productive Simpson clonality was calculated as the square root of Simpson's diversity index across productive rearrangements. Sourced from immuneACCESS, this table was stored by TCRdb with only in-frame sequences that have V and J called. A share of the clones is absent; for the studies checked, an unresolved V gene accounts for under half, and the remainder has no known explanation. V, J and clone size are those of that table, while D and trimming were read from the DNA. The table for this sample lists 310,000 or so clones; approximately 91% of them were counted only once. The ten top clones hold approximately 10% of the sample.

This clone was observed once. It lacks a known antigen. Base qualities are not provided; no much larger clone lies one nucleotide away. The receptor was derived from a woman younger than 45 with COVID-19, enrolled during active disease. The chain joins TRBV11-2 to TRBJ1-1; the D segment could be TRBD1, given 5 matching bases. The specimen sequenced was peripheral blood. The DNA is TGTGCCAGCAGCCCCTCCGGGGGCACTGAAGCTTTCTTT. Its product reads: CASSPSGGTEAFF.